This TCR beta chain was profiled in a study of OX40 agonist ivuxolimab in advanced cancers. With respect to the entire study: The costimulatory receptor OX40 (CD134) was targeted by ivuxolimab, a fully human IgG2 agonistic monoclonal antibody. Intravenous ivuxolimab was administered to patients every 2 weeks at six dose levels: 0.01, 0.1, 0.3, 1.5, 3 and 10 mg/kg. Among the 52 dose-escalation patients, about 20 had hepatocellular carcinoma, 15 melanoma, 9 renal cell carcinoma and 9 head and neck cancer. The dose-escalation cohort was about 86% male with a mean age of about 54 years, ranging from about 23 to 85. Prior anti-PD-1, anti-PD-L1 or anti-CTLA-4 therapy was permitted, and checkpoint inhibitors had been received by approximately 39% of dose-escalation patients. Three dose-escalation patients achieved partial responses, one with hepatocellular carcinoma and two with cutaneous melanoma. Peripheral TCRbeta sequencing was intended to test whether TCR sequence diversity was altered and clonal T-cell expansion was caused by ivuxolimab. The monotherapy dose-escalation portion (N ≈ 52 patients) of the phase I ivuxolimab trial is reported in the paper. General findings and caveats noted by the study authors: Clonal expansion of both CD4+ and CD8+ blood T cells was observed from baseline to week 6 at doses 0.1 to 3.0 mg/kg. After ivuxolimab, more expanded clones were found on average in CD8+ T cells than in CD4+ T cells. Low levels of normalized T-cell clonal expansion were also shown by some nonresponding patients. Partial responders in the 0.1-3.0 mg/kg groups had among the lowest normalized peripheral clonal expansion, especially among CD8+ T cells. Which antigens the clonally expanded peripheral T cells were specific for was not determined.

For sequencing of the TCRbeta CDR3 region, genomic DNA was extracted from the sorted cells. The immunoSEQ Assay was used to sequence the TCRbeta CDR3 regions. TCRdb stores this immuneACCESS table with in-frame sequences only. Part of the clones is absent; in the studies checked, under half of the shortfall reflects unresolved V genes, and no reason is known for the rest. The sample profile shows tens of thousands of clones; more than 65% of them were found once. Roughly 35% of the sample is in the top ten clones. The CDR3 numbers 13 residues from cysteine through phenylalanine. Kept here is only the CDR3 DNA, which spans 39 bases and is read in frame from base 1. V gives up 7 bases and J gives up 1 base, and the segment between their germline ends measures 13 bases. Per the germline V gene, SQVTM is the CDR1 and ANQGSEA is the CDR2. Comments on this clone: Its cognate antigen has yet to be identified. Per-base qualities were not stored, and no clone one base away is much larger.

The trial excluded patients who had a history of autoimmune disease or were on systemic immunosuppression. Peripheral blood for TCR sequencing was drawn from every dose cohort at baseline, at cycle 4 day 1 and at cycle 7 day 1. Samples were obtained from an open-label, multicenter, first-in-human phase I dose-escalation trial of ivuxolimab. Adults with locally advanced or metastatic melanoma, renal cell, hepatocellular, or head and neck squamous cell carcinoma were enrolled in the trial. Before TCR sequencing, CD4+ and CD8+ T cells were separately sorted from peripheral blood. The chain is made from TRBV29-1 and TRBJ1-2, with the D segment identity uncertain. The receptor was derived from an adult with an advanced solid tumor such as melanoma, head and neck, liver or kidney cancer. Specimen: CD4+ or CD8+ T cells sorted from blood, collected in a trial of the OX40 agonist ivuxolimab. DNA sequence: TGCAGCGCGGTCAGGCAGGATAACTATGGCTACACCTTC. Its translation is CSAVRQDNYGYTF. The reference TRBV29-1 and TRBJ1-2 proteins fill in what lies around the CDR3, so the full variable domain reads SAVISQKPSRDICQRGTSLTIQCQVDSQVTMMFWYRQQPGQSLTLIATANQGSEATYESGFVIDKFPISRPNLTFSTLTVSNMSPEDSSIYLCSAVRQDNYGYTFGSGTRLTVV.